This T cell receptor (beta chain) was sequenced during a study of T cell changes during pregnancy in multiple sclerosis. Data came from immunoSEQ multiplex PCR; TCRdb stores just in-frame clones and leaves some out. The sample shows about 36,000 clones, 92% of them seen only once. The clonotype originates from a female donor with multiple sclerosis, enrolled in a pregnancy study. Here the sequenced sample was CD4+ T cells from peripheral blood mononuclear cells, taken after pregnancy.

The CDR3 sequence is CAWNLAGALEQYF. CDR3 sequence (DNA): TGTGCCTGGAATTTAGCGGGAGCGCTCGAGCAGTACTTC. This rearrangement joins TRBV30 to TRBJ2-7; 9 nucleotides agree with TRBD2. Looked up from germline, CDR1 is GTSNPN and CDR2 is SVGIG (reference sequence). This CDR3 has 13 residues. With V trimmed by 4 bases and J by 6 bases, 7 bases remained unmatched.